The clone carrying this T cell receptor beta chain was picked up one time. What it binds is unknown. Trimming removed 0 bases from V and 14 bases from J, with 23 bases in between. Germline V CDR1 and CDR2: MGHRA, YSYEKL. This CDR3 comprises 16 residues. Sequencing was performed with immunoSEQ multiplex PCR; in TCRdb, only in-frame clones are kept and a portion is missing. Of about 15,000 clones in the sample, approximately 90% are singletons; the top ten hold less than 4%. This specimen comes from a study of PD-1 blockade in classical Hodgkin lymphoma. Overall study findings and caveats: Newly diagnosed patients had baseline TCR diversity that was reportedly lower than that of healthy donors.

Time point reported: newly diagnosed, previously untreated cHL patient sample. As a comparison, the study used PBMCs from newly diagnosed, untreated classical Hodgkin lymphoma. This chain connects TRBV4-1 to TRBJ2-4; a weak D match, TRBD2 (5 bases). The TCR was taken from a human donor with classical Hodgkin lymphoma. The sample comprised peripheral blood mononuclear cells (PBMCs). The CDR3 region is CASSQEYRSGSLREYF. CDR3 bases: TGCGCCAGCAGCCAAGAATATCGGAGCGGATCCCTTCGGGAGTACTTC.